The clone carrying this T cell receptor beta chain was recorded a few times. This sample stems from a study of T-cell reconstitution after alpha-beta-depleted transplantation in children. A library of TCRbeta sequences, prepared with unique molecular identifiers, was generated. In TCRdb, the PCR reads were re-called with MiXCR into one record per CDR3 protein. The sample contains 500,000 to 750,000 distinct CDR3 sequences, 10% to 15% of which appear only once. This CDR3 has 15 residues. CDR1 and CDR2 from the germline V gene are DFQATT and SNEGSKA (reference sequence). V lost 1 base and J 0 bases, leaving 10 bases between the germline ends.

The V gene is TRBV20-1, the J gene TRBJ2-1, with D perhaps TRBD1 or TRBD2 (5 bases each). This receptor was taken from a male patient under 18 who had a stem cell transplant for acute myeloid leukemia, so the T cells may come from the graft donor. Material: PBMCs, mostly from graft donor cells, obtained 360 days after TCRalphabeta/CD19-depleted stem cell transplant. The CDR3 coding sequence is TGCAGTGCTAGAGGGGGACCCGGCTCCTACAATGAGCAGTTCTTC. This sequence encodes CSARGGPGSYNEQFF.